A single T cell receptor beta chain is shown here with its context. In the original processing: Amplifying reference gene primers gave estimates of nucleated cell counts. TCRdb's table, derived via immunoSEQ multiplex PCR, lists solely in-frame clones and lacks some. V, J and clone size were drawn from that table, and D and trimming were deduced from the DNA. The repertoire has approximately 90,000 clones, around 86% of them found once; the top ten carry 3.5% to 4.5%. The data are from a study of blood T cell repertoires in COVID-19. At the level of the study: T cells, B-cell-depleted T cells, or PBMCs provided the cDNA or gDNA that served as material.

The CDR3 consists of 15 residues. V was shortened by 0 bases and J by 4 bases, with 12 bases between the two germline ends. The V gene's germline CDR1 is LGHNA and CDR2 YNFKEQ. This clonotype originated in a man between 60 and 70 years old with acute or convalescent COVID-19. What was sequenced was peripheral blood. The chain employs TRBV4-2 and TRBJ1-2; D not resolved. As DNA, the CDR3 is TGTGCCAGCAGCCAAGATTCGTCTGGAGCCTATGGCTACACCTTC. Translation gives CASSQDSSGAYGYTF.